This record looks at one T cell receptor (beta chain) sequence and its context. The antigen is undetermined. The data were taken from a study of cytomegalovirus exposure and HLA in healthy donors. Whole-study results and caveats: One variant, a missense change in DCLRE1C, was linked in a later analysis to TCR beta V- and J-gene trimming.

In the PCR, 60 Vbeta and 13 Jbeta primers were used. Assay used: immunoSEQ multiplex PCR; TCRdb lists only in-frame clones, some missing. The sample holds over 35,000 clones; about 70% are singletons and the top ten take 3% to 4.5%. Germline CDR1 SGHVS, CDR2 FQNEAQ. V was pared by 5 bases and J by 10 bases, with 25 bases of the junction left unmatched. The CDR3 length is 20 residues. The sequenced sample was PBMCs. The chain recombines TRBV7-8 with TRBJ2-5; 13 bases line up with TRBD2. The TCR comes from a man in his forties in good health and CMV-seronegative. CDR3 sequence (DNA): TGTGCCAGCAGCCGACCCCTGACTAGCGGGGGGACGAGAGGGGAGGTTGTCCAGTACTTC. Translated: CASSRPLTSGGTRGEVVQYF.